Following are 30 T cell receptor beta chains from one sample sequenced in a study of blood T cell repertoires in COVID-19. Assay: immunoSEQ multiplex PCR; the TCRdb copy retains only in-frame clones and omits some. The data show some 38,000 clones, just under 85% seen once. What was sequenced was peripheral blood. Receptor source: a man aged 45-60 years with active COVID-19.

CDR3 sequence (DNA): TGCGCCAGCAGTCAATCAGCGGACAGGGGGTATCAAGAGACCCAGTACTTC. This gives the protein CASSQSADRGYQETQYF. The chain links TRBV23-1 to TRBJ2-5; 10 bases map to TRBD1. TRBV23-1 is labeled an ORF, and its function is uncertain. The CDR3 sequence is 17 residues long. Losses at the gene ends were 0 bases for V and 2 bases for J; bases not matched to a gene: 6.

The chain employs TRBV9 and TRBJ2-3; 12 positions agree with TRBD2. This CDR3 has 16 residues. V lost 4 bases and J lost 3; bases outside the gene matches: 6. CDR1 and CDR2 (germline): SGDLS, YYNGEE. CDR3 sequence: CASSPRTSGKTDTQYF. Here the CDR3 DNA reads TGTGCCAGCAGCCCCCGGACTAGCGGGAAAACAGATACGCAGTATTTT.

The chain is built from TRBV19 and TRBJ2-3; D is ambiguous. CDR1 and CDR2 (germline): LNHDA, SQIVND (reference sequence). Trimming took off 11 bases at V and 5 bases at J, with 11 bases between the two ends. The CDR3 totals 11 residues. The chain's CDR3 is CAPRDGDTQYF. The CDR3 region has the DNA TGTGCCCCCCGAGATGGAGATACGCAGTATTTT.

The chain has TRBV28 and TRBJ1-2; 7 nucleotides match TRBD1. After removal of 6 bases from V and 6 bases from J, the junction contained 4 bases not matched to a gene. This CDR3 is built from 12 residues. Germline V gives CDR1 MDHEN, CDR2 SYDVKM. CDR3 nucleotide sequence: TGTGCCAGCAGAGGGGACAGTGATGGCTACACCTTC. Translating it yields CASRGDSDGYTF.

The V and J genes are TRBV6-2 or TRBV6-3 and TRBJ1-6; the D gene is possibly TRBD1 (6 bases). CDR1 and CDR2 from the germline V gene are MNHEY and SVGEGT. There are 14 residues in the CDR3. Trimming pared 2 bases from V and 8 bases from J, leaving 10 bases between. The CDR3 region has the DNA TGTGCCAGCAGTTACCGGACAGTCTATTCACCCCTCCACTTT. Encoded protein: CASSYRTVYSPLHF.

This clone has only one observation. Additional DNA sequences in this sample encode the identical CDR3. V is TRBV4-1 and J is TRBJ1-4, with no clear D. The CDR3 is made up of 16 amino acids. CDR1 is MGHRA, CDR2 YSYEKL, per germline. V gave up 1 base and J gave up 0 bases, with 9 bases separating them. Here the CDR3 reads CASSQGTVATNEKLFF. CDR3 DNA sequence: TGCGCCAGCAGCCAAGGTACAGTTGCAACTAATGAAAAACTGTTTTTT.

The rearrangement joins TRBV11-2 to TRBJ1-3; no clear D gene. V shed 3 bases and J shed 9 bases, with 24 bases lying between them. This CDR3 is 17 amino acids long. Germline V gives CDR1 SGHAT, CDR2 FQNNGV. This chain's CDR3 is CASSFVIGPDFGGTIYF. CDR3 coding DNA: TGTGCCAGCAGCTTCGTGATCGGGCCGGACTTTGGTGGCACCATATATTTT.

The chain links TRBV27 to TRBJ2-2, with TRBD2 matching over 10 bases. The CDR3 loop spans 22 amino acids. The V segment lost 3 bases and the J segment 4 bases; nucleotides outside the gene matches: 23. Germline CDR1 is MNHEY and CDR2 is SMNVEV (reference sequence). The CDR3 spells CASSFLRRGRTSGYIVTGELFF. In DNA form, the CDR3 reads TGTGCCAGCAGTTTCTTGAGAAGGGGTAGGACTAGCGGATATATCGTCACCGGGGAGCTGTTTTTT.

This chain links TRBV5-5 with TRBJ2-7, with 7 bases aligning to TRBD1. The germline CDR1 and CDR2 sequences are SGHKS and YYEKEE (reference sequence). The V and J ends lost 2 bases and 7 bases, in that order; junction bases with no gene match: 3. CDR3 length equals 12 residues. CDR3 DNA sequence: TGTGCCAGCAGCTTTACAGGGGAGGAGCAGTACTTC. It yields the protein CASSFTGEEQYF.

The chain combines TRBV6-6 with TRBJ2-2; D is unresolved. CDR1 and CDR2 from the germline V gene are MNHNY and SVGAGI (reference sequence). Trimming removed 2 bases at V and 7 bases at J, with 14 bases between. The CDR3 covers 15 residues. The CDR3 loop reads CASSYPPDLGGELFF. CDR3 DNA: TGTGCCAGCAGTTACCCTCCCGACTTGGGCGGGGAGCTGTTTTTT.

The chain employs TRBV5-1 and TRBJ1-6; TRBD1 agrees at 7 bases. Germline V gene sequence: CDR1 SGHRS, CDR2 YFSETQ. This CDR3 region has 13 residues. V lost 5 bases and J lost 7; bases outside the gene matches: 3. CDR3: CASRGTVNSPLHF. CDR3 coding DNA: TGCGCCAGCAGGGGGACAGTGAATTCACCCCTCCACTTT.

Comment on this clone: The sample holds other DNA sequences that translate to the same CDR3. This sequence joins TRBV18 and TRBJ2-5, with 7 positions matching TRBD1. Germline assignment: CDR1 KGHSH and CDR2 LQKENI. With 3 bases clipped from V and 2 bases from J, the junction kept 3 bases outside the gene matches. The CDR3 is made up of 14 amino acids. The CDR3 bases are TGTGCCAGCTCACCCGGGACAGCGCAAGAGACCCAGTACTTC. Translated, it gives CASSPGTAQETQYF.

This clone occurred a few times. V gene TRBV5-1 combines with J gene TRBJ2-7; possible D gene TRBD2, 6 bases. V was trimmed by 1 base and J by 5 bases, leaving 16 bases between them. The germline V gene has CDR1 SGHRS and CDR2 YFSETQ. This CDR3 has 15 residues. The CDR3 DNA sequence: TGCGCCAGCAGCTTGTGGGGGATAGGAGGGGACGAGCAGTACTTC. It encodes CASSLWGIGGDEQYF.

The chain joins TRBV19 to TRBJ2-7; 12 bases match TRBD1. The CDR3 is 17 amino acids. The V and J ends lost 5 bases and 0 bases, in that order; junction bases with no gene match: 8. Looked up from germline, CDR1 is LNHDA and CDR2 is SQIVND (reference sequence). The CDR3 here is CASSPRDRGLSSYEQYF. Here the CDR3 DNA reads TGTGCCAGTAGTCCTCGGGACAGGGGGCTTTCCTCCTACGAGCAGTACTTC. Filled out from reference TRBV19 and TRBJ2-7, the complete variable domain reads DGGITQSPKYLFRKEGQNVTLSCEQNLNHDAMYWYRQDPGQGLRLIYYSQIVNDFQKGDIAEGYSVSREKKESFPLTVTSAQKNPTAFYLCASSPRDRGLSSYEQYFGPGTRLTVT.

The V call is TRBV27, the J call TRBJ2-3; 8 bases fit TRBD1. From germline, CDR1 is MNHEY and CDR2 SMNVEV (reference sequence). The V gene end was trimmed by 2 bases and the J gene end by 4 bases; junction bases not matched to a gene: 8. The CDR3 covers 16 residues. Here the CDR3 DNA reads TGTGCCAGCAGTTTAGGGCAGGGGGCTCATGCAGATACGCAGTATTTT. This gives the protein CASSLGQGAHADTQYF.

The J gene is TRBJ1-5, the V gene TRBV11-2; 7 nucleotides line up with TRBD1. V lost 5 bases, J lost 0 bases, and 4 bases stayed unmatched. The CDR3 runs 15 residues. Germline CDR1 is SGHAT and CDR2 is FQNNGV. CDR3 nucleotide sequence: TGTGCCAGCAGCCGGACAGGCGATAGCAATCAGCCCCAGCATTTT. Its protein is CASSRTGDSNQPQHF.

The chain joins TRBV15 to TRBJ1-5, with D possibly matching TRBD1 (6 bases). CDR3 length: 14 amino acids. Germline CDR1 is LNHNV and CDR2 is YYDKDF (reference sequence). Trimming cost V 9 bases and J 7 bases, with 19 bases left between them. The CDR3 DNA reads TGTGCCACAACCAGGGCAGGGGATAGGCAGCCCCAGCATTTT. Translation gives CATTRAGDRQPQHF.

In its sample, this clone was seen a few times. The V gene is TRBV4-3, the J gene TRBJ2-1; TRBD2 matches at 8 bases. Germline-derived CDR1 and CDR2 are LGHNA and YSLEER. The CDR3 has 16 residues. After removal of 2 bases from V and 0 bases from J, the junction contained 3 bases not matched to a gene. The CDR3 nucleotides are TGCGCCAGCAGCCAACAACTAGCGGCCTCCTACAATGAGCAGTTCTTC. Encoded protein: CASSQQLAASYNEQFF.

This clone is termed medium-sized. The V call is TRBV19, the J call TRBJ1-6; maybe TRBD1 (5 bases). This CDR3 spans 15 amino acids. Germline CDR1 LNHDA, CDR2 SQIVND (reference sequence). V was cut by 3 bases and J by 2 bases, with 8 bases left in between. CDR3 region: CASSIWGAYNSPLHF. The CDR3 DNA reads TGTGCCAGTAGTATCTGGGGCGCCTATAATTCACCCCTCCACTTT.

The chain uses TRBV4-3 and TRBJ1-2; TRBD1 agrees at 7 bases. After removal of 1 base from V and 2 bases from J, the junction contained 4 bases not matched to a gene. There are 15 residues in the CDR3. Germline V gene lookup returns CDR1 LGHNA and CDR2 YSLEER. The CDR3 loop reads CASSQARDSNYGYTF. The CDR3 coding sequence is TGCGCCAGCAGCCAAGCCCGGGACAGCAACTATGGCTACACCTTC.

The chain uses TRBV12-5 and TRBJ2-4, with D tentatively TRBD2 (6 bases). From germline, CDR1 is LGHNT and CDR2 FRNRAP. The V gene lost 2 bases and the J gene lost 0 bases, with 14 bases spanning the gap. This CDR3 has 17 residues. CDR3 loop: CASGLTDGGAAKNIQYF. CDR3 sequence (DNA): TGTGCTAGTGGTTTGACCGACGGGGGAGCAGCCAAAAACATTCAGTACTTC.

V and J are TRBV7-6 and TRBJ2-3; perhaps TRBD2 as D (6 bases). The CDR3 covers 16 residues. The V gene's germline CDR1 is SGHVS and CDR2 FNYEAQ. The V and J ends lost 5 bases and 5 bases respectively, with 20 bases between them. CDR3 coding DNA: TGTGCCAGCAGCCCCTTCGGAGCCGGGGGAATAGATACGCAGTATTTT. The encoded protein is CASSPFGAGGIDTQYF.

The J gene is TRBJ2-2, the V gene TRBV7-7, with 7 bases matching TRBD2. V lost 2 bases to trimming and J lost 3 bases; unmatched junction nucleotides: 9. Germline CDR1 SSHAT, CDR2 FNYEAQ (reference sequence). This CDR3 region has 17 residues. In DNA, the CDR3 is TGTGCCAGCAGCTTATCTGCTAGCGGAAAATACACCGGGGAGCTGTTTTTT. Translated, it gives CASSLSASGKYTGELFF.

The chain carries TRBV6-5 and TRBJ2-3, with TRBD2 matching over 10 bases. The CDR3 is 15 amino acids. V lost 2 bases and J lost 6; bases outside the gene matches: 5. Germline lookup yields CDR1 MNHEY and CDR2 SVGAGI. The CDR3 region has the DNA TGTGCCAGCAGTTACAGCGGGGGGGCAACCGATACGCAGTATTTT. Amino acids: CASSYSGGATDTQYF.

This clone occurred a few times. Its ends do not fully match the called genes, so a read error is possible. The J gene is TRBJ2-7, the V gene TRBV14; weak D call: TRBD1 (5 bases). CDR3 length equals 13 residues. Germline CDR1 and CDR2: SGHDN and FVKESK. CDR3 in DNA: TGTGCCAGCAGCCGACAGACCTCCGACGAGCAGTACTTC. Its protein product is CASSRQTSDEQYF.

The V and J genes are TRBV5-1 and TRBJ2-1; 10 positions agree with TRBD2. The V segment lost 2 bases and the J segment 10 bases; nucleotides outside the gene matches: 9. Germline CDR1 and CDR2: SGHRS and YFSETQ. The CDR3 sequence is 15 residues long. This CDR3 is CASSLVAGGSGEQFF. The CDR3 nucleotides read TGCGCCAGCAGCTTAGTAGCGGGGGGATCGGGCGAGCAGTTCTTC.

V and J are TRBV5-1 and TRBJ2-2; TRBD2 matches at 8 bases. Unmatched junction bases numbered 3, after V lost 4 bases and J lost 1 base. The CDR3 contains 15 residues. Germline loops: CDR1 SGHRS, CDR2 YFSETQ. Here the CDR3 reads CASSPSGGNTGELFF. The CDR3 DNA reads TGCGCCAGCAGCCCAAGCGGGGGGAACACCGGGGAGCTGTTTTTT.

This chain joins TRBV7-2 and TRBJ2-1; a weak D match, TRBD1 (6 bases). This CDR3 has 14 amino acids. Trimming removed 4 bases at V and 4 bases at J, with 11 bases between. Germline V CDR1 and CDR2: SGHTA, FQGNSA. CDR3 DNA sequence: TGTGCCAGCAGCTCCGACAGGTCATACAATGAGCAGTTCTTC. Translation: CASSSDRSYNEQFF.

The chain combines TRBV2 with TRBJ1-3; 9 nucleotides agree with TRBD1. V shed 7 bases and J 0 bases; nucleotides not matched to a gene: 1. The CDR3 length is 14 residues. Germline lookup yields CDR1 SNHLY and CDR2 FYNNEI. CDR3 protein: CASMTGGSGNTIYF. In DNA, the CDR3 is TGTGCCAGCATGACAGGGGGCTCTGGAAACACCATATATTTT.

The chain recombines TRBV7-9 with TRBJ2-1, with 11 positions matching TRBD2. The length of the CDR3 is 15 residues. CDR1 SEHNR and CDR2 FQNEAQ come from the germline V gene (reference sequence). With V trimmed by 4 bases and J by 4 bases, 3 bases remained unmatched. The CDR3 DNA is TGTGCCAGCAGCTCCGGGACTAGCGGATACAATGAGCAGTTCTTC. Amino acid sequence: CASSSGTSGYNEQFF.